A selection of T cell receptor beta chains follows, all from one sample in a study of cytomegalovirus exposure and HLA in healthy donors. Profiling relied on immunoSEQ multiplex PCR, and the TCRdb table lists in-frame clones only, not all of them. The data hold around 300,000 clones, with approximately 85% observed a single time. The sample consisted of PBMCs. Receptors were obtained from a woman between 40 and 50 years old in good health and CMV-seropositive. The CDR3 runs from the conserved cysteine through the conserved F or W.

TRBJ2-5	TRBV11-2	CASSLDGTGSETQYF
TRBJ1-3	TRBV15	CATSRDLQSGLRSGNTIYF
TRBJ1-6	TRBV7-3	CASSLDTETDSPLHF
TRBJ2-7	TRBV11-1	CASSPPGYDYEQYF
TRBJ1-5	TRBV6-5	CASSYSQVSNQPQHF
TRBJ2-2	TRBV7-2	CASSSVGLAGVGGELFF
TRBJ2-5	TRBV5-1	CASNPGAGETQYF
TRBJ2-5	TRBV5-1	CASSLLAGVGEGTQYF
TRBJ1-4	TRBV5-1	CASRPDRGPTNEKLFF
TRBJ2-7	TRBV6-6	CASSYSAVYEQYF
TRBJ2-3	TRBV27	CASSSNRVTTDTQYF
TRBJ2-7	TRBV18	CASSPLQTGSYEQYF
TRBJ2-3	TRBV27	CASSLSGTDTDTQYF
TRBJ2-3	TRBV5-1	CASSLRDSSDTQYF
TRBJ2-6	TRBV18	CASSGATGANVLTF
TRBJ2-7	TRBV5-1	CASSPDSTSSYEQYF
TRBJ2-7	TRBV4-3	CASSQERAVYEQYF
TRBJ1-1	TRBV4-2	CASRQGWNTEAFF
TRBJ2-5	TRBV5-1	CASSLGAGVETQYF
TRBJ2-2	TRBV29-1	CSVGQGRNTGELFF
TRBJ2-5	TRBV28	CASSLTGTGGKTQYF
TRBJ1-5	TRBV19	CASSIPPDSNQPQHF
TRBJ2-7	TRBV4-2	CASSQEAAILGHEQYF
TRBJ2-6	TRBV12-5	CASGKDSPGANVLTF
TRBJ2-7	TRBV7-2	CASSGGTSGRTLSYEQYF
TRBJ2-1	TRBV9	CASSPRGTESYNEQFF
TRBJ2-3	TRBV10-3	CAISVSSDTQYF
TRBJ2-1	TRBV7-3	CASSTGSERYNEQFF
TRBJ1-2	TRBV27	CASSQPPGTGNYGYTF
TRBJ1-2	TRBV5-1	CASSLHREDGYTF
TRBJ1-2	TRBV30	CAWGSGGRQDSYGYTF
TRBJ2-1	TRBV27	CASSLRQVGDEQFF
TRBJ2-2	TRBV30	CAWSVRGSNTGELFF
TRBJ2-7	TRBV13	CASRQTSGNYEQYF
TRBJ1-2	TRBV2	CARRDMDTYGYTF
TRBJ2-7	TRBV5-8	CASSRGVGTGPRQYF
TRBJ2-5	TRBV18	CASSPIGTPSGETQYF